Presented here are 23 T cell receptor beta chains from one specimen sequenced in a study of PD-L1 blockade in urothelial cancer. Noted time point: peripheral blood 6 weeks after treatment start. This table comes from immunoSEQ multiplex PCR, and its TCRdb copy is limited to in-frame clones, with some not included. The data show about 91,000 clones, roughly 83% seen once. The material sequenced was PBMCs, taken around atezolizumab (anti-PD-L1) treatment. These receptor sequences come from a man in his 70s with urothelial cancer.

This chain links TRBV20-1 with TRBJ2-1; D is undetermined. Trimming stripped 5 bases from V and 7 bases from J, with 6 bases between. CDR3 size: 10 residues. Per germline, CDR1 DFQATT and CDR2 SNEGSKA (reference sequence). This CDR3 reads CSAGRNEQFF. As DNA, the CDR3 is TGCAGTGCTGGTAGAAATGAGCAGTTCTTC.

The chain combines TRBV27 with TRBJ1-1; a weak D match, TRBD1 (6 bases). The CDR3 has 16 amino acids. Trimming pared 6 bases from V and 4 bases from J, leaving 21 bases between. CDR1 and CDR2 from the germline V gene are MNHEY and SMNVEV (reference sequence). CDR3 bases: TGTGCCAGCAGCCCCCGCCGAGCATCCAGGGGCACTGAAGCTTTCTTT. This translates into CASSPRRASRGTEAFF.

As to this clone: One junction end disagrees with the germline gene, perhaps due to a read error. The chain joins TRBV5-8 to TRBJ2-2, with TRBD1 matching 9 bases. The CDR3 is 16 amino acids. The V gene's germline CDR1 is SGHTS and CDR2 YDEGEE. The CDR3 loop reads CASIVYRGLNAGELFF. The CDR3 bases are TGTGCCAGCATCGTGTACAGGGGGCTGAACGCCGGGGAGCTGTTTTTT.

The V call is TRBV18, the J call TRBJ1-2; D is unresolved. This CDR3 has 15 amino acids. Germline CDR1 and CDR2: KGHSH and LQKENI. Trimming took 2 bases from V and 2 from J, leaving 12 bases between them. DNA for the CDR3: TGTGCCAGCTCACCAGGCCCCACAGCCAACTATGGCTACACCTTC. Translating gives CASSPGPTANYGYTF.

V is TRBV19 and J is TRBJ2-1, with 15 bases identical to TRBD2. V gave up 3 bases and J gave up 8 bases; unmatched junction bases: 11. The CDR3 is made up of 18 amino acids. In germline, CDR1 is LNHDA, CDR2 SQIVND (reference sequence). CDR3 region: CASSIRTSGRARMHEQFF. CDR3 nucleotides: TGTGCCAGTAGTATCCGGACTAGCGGGAGGGCCAGGATGCATGAGCAGTTCTTC. The complete variable domain, with remaining parts taken from reference TRBV19 and TRBJ2-1, reads DGGITQSPKYLFRKEGQNVTLSCEQNLNHDAMYWYRQDPGQGLRLIYYSQIVNDFQKGDIAEGYSVSREKKESFPLTVTSAQKNPTAFYLCASSIRTSGRARMHEQFFGPGTRLTVL.

This clone was detected only a few times. The V and J genes are TRBV11-1 and TRBJ1-2, with D perhaps TRBD1 (6 bases). The V and J ends lost 5 bases and 8 bases respectively, with 33 bases between them. This CDR3 region has 19 residues. From germline, CDR1 is SGHAT and CDR2 FQDESV (reference sequence). This CDR3 is CASSLDGLLPGQSTWGYTF. The CDR3 bases are TGTGCCAGCAGCCTGGACGGACTTCTACCGGGACAATCAACCTGGGGCTACACCTTC.

The chain combines TRBV28 with TRBJ1-2; 8 positions agree with TRBD1. The ends lost 8 bases at V and 7 bases at J; junction bases unmatched: 6. There are 12 residues in the CDR3. Germline CDR1 and CDR2: MDHEN and SYDVKM. CDR3 sequence reads: CASWTGQGGYTF. CDR3 in DNA: TGTGCCAGCTGGACAGGGCAGGGTGGCTACACCTTC.

J is TRBJ1-2 and V is TRBV19, with D possibly matching TRBD1 (5 bases). Germline V gene data show CDR1 as LNHDA and CDR2 as SQIVND (reference sequence). The CDR3 extends over 15 amino acids. V lost 7 bases and J 4 bases, leaving 19 bases between the germline ends. CDR3 region: CASTKTAADRYGYTF. In DNA form, the CDR3 reads TGTGCCAGTACTAAGACAGCCGCGGACCGCTATGGCTACACCTTC.

The chain employs TRBV18 and TRBJ1-5; D is unclear. V lost 4 bases to trimming and J lost 6 bases, with 13 bases between them. The CDR3 spans 14 residues. Per germline, CDR1 KGHSH and CDR2 LQKENI. Written as DNA, the CDR3 is TGTGCCAGCTCACTCCTGAGGGTCGGTCAGCCCCAGCATTTT. Translated, it gives CASSLLRVGQPQHF.

The chain uses TRBV9 and TRBJ2-5; the match to TRBD2 covers 7 bases. The V segment lost 6 bases and the J segment 5 bases; nucleotides outside the gene matches: 13. Germline V gene data show CDR1 as SGDLS and CDR2 as YYNGEE. The CDR3 runs to 15 residues. The chain's CDR3 is CASTPLAGVGETQYF. The CDR3, as DNA: TGTGCCAGCACCCCCCTCGCGGGGGTTGGGGAGACCCAGTACTTC.

The rearrangement links TRBV7-9 to TRBJ2-4, with TRBD1 matching 9 bases. Germline-derived CDR1 and CDR2 are SEHNR and FQNEAQ (reference sequence). The CDR3 covers 17 residues. Unmatched junction bases numbered 9, after V lost 4 bases and J lost 2 bases. Here the CDR3 DNA reads TGTGCCAGCAGCTCGACCGGGACAGGGCTACCCAAAAACATTCAGTACTTC. This sequence encodes CASSSTGTGLPKNIQYF.

The V and J genes are TRBV7-2 and TRBJ1-5, with 7 nucleotides matching TRBD1. Looked up from germline, CDR1 is SGHTA and CDR2 is FQGNSA. V trimming: 2 bases; J trimming: 2 bases; junction bases outside the gene matches: 3. The CDR3 spans 15 residues. The CDR3 reads CASSLNRGGNQPQHF. CDR3 coding DNA: TGTGCCAGCAGCTTAAACAGGGGTGGCAATCAGCCCCAGCATTTT.

This rearrangement joins TRBV6-5 to TRBJ1-2; TRBD1 matches 7 bases. This CDR3 is 13 amino acids long. J lost 12 bases, V lost 5 bases, and 12 bases had no gene match. Germline V lookup: CDR1 MNHEY, CDR2 SVGAGI. The CDR3 loop is CASSMAYRGRDTF. As DNA, the CDR3 is TGTGCCAGCAGTATGGCCTACAGGGGCAGGGACACCTTC.

The rearrangement joins TRBV27 to TRBJ2-5; D perhaps matches TRBD1 (5 bases). Germline assignment: CDR1 MNHEY and CDR2 SMNVEV (reference sequence). The CDR3 consists of 15 residues. Trimming removed 6 bases at V and 0 bases at J, with 14 bases between. This CDR3 reads CASSIDRNHQETQYF. The CDR3 bases are TGTGCCAGCAGCATCGACAGAAATCACCAAGAGACCCAGTACTTC.

V usage is TRBV5-4 and J usage is TRBJ1-1; 9 nucleotides agree with TRBD1. Germline loops: CDR1 SGHNT, CDR2 YYREEE (reference sequence). The length of the CDR3 is 16 residues. Trimming took 2 bases from V and 4 from J; bases not matched to a gene: 9. This CDR3 is CASSLQGAPGSTEAFF. The CDR3 DNA reads as TGTGCCAGCAGCTTACAGGGGGCCCCGGGGAGCACTGAAGCTTTCTTT.

The gene calls are TRBV25-1 and TRBJ2-1; 7 bases line up with TRBD2. Germline loops: CDR1 MGHDK, CDR2 SYGVNS. This CDR3 is built from 14 residues. J was trimmed by 5 bases and V by 6 bases; bases with no gene match: 7. CDR3 sequence (DNA): TGTGCCAGCAGCTCCAGCGGGAACAACAATGAGCAGTTCTTC. Translation gives CASSSSGNNNEQFF.

The chain is built from TRBV6-6 and TRBJ1-2, with no clear D. This CDR3 is 12 amino acids long. V lost 11 bases, J lost 6 bases, and 16 bases lay in between. Germline lookup yields CDR1 MNHNY and CDR2 SVGAGI (reference sequence). CDR3 region: CASGGVGNGYTF. The DNA for the CDR3 is TGTGCCTCTGGCGGGGTTGGCAATGGCTACACCTTC.

This clone has only a few counts. The V gene is TRBV12-5, the J gene TRBJ1-6, with D unclear. The V and J ends lost 7 bases and 7 bases respectively, with 17 bases between them. Germline assignment: CDR1 LGHNT and CDR2 FRNRAP. This CDR3 is built from 15 residues. CDR3 region: CASVPGTGKNSPLHF. The DNA for the CDR3 is TGTGCTAGTGTCCCGGGAACGGGGAAAAATTCACCCCTCCACTTT. Full variable domain (remainder filled in from reference TRBV12-5 and TRBJ1-6): DARVTQTPRHKVTEMGQEVTMRCQPILGHNTVFWYRQTMMQGLELLAYFRNRAPLDDSGMPKDRFSAEMPDATLATLKIQPSEPRDSAVYFCASVPGTGKNSPLHFGNGTRLTVT.

The chain has TRBV30 and TRBJ2-5; D not resolved. This CDR3 is 12 amino acids long. V lost 8 bases and J lost 4, with 14 bases in between. The germline V gene encodes CDR1 GTSNPN and CDR2 SVGIG (reference sequence). The CDR3 DNA reads TGTGCCGCACTCTGGTCGGGAGAGACCCAGTACTTC. Translation gives CAALWSGETQYF.

The chain uses TRBV19 and TRBJ1-1; D perhaps matches TRBD1 (6 bases). Per germline, CDR1 LNHDA and CDR2 SQIVND (reference sequence). V lost 4 bases and J lost 5, with 11 bases in between. This CDR3 has 13 residues. The CDR3 is CASSTGVGTEAFF. The CDR3 DNA follows: TGTGCCAGTAGTACAGGGGTAGGGACTGAAGCTTTCTTT.

Only a few counts were recorded for this clone. The chain joins TRBV6-1 to TRBJ2-2; D uncertain. V was shortened by 4 bases and J by 3 bases, with 3 bases between the two germline ends. The CDR3 extends over 12 amino acids. Looked up from germline, CDR1 is MNHNS and CDR2 is SASEGT. DNA for the CDR3: TGTGCCAGCAGTGGAGACACCGGGGAGCTGTTTTTT. Translation gives CASSGDTGELFF.

This clone came up a few times. The V gene is TRBV7-8, the J gene TRBJ2-1; D is perhaps TRBD1 (6 bases). The V end was cut by 5 bases, the J end by 7 bases, with 15 bases between. This CDR3 spans 14 amino acids. CDR1 and CDR2 from the germline V gene are SGHVS and FQNEAQ. The CDR3: CASSPNRVLNEQFF. Here the CDR3 DNA reads TGTGCCAGCAGCCCAAACAGGGTCCTGAATGAGCAGTTCTTC.

The chain has TRBV21-1 and TRBJ1-5. TRBV21-1 is an annotated pseudogene. There are 17 residues in the CDR3. CDR3 coding DNA: TGTGCCAGCAGTATTCAAGACTCTCTCCATAGCAATCAGCCCCAGCATTTT. Translation: CASSIQDSLHSNQPQHF.